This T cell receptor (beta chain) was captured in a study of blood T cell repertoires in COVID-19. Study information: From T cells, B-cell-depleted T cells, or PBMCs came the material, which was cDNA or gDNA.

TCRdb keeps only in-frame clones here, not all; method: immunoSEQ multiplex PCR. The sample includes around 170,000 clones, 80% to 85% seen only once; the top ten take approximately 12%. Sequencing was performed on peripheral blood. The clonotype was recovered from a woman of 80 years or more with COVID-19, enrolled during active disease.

In DNA, the CDR3 is TGTGCCAGCAGCGACAGACAGGGAAGTAATTCACCCCTCCACTTT. Its protein product is CASSDRQGSNSPLHF. J is TRBJ1-6 and V is TRBV7-2; 7 positions agree with TRBD1. The CDR3 runs to 15 residues. Germline assignment: CDR1 SGHTA and CDR2 FQGNSA. J lost 6 bases, V lost 5 bases, and 7 bases had no gene match.